A selection of T cell receptor beta chains follows, all from one sample in a study of cytomegalovirus exposure and HLA in healthy donors. This table comes from immunoSEQ multiplex PCR, and its TCRdb copy is limited to in-frame clones, with some not included. The sample has around 180,000 clones; roughly 80% are singletons. Sequenced material: PBMCs. The origin of the receptors is a male donor in good health and CMV-seronegative. Each CDR3 is given with its conserved first and last residue. A D gene is named only where the DNA matches it firmly. Size tells how often a clone was seen (once, few, many) or the class of an expanded clone, and some rows leave it out.

CDR3 length,J gene,V gene,D gene,clone size,CDR3 protein,CDR3 DNA
14,TRBJ1-5,TRBV4-3,.,.,CASSQEAGAQPQHF,TGCGCCAGCAGCCAAGAAGCAGGGGCTCAGCCCCAGCATTTT
19,TRBJ2-3,TRBV4-1,TRBD2,.,CASSQLRTSGRLGTDTQYF,TGCGCCAGCAGCCAACTCCGGACTAGCGGGAGATTGGGCACAGATACGCAGTATTTT
14,TRBJ2-7,TRBV28,TRBD2,.,CASRPGLAVSGQYF,TGTGCCAGCAGGCCGGGACTAGCGGTGTCTGGACAGTACTTC
14,TRBJ1-2,TRBV6-1,.,.,CASRGSGKPGGYTF,TGTGCCAGCAGAGGATCAGGGAAGCCGGGTGGCTACACCTTC
15,TRBJ2-2,TRBV11-2,TRBD2,.,CASTGLLRGTGELFF,TGTGCCAGCACGGGACTACTTCGAGGCACCGGGGAGCTGTTTTTT
14,TRBJ1-1,TRBV2,.,.,CASKRTVMSTEAFF,TGTGCCAGCAAGCGGACAGTCATGAGCACTGAAGCTTTCTTT
15,TRBJ2-7,TRBV7-2,TRBD1,few,CASSSRTGGRYEQYF,TGTGCCAGCAGCTCGAGGACAGGGGGCAGGTACGAGCAGTACTTC
17,TRBJ1-2,TRBV5-1,TRBD1,once,CASSLEGTGRTNYGYTF,TGCGCCAGCAGCTTGGAGGGGACAGGGAGAACTAACTATGGCTACACCTTC
13,TRBJ1-2,TRBV28,TRBD1,.,CANSDRVNYGYTF,TGTGCCAACTCCGACAGGGTGAACTATGGCTACACCTTC
13,TRBJ2-7,TRBV18,.,.,CASSPPSSYEQYF,TGTGCCAGCTCACCACCGAGTTCCTACGAGCAGTACTTC
15,TRBJ1-3,TRBV5-5,.,.,CASSLDRPSGNTIYF,TGTGCCAGCAGCTTGGACAGGCCCTCTGGAAACACCATATATTTT
13,TRBJ2-5,TRBV11-2,.,.,CASSYGSGETQYF,TGTGCCAGCAGCTACGGGTCCGGGGAGACCCAGTACTTC
15,TRBJ1-1,TRBV16,TRBD1,.,CASSQSQQGLTEAFF,TGTGCCAGCAGCCAATCGCAACAGGGGCTCACTGAAGCTTTCTTT
13,TRBJ1-1,TRBV6-1,.,.,CASSGQGYTEAFF,TGTGCCAGCAGTGGGCAGGGATACACTGAAGCTTTCTTT
16,TRBJ1-4,TRBV6-5,.,few,CASSYGAIATNEKLFF,TGTGCCAGCAGTTACGGGGCGATTGCAACTAATGAAAAACTGTTTTTT
17,TRBJ2-3,TRBV5-1,.,.,CASSLEGGTRGTDTQYF,TGCGCCAGCAGCTTGGAGGGGGGGACGCGCGGAACAGATACGCAGTATTTT
20,TRBJ2-3,TRBV28,.,.,CASSLEGGRRGTRLRDTQYF,TGTGCCAGCAGTTTGGAGGGAGGGAGGAGGGGGACCCGGTTAAGGGATACGCAGTATTTT
19,TRBJ2-1,TRBV5-3,TRBD1,.,CARSSRDRGGGQQGDEQFF,TGTGCCAGAAGCTCCCGGGACAGGGGAGGGGGACAGCAGGGGGATGAGCAGTTCTTC
18,TRBJ2-3,TRBV29-1,TRBD2,.,CSVEGLAGGLYAADTQYF,TGCAGCGTTGAAGGACTAGCGGGGGGGCTTTACGCGGCAGATACGCAGTATTTT
19,TRBJ2-3,TRBV5-1,TRBD2,.,CASRSSGTSGAFRTDTQYF,TGCGCCAGCAGGTCCTCCGGGACTAGCGGCGCCTTTCGCACAGATACGCAGTATTTT
18,TRBJ2-2,TRBV4-3,TRBD1,.,CASSQDQGLTGYTGELFF,TGCGCCAGCAGCCAAGATCAAGGGTTGACAGGGTACACCGGGGAGCTGTTTTTT
15,TRBJ1-3,TRBV7-2,TRBD1,.,CASSLGQGSGNTIYF,TGTGCCAGCAGCTTAGGACAGGGATCTGGAAACACCATATATTTT
17,TRBJ2-1,TRBV5-8,TRBD1,once,CASSYPYRDRGFNEQFF,TGTGCCAGCAGCTACCCATACCGGGACAGGGGTTTCAATGAGCAGTTCTTC
14,TRBJ1-2,TRBV5-6,.,.,CASSFRVSNYGYPF,TGTGCCAGCAGCTTTAGAGTTTCAAACTATGGCTACCCCTTC
14,TRBJ1-3,TRBV29-1,.,.,CSVEFPGEGNTIYF,TGCAGCGTTGAATTCCCAGGGGAAGGAAACACCATATATTTT
17,TRBJ1-2,TRBV4-3,TRBD1,.,CASSQDRDRLYNYGYTF,TGCGCCAGCAGCCAAGATCGGGACAGGCTTTACAACTATGGCTACACCTTC
11,TRBJ2-7,TRBV28,.,.,CASSSRYEQYF,TGTGCCAGCAGTTCGCGTTACGAGCAGTACTTC
14,TRBJ2-5,TRBV7-9,TRBD2,.,CASRDREVMETQYF,TGTGCCAGCCGCGACCGGGAGGTGATGGAGACCCAGTACTTC
13,TRBJ1-1,TRBV6-5,.,few,CASSAPEETEAFF,TGTGCCAGCAGTGCCCCCGAGGAGACTGAAGCTTTCTTT
13,TRBJ1-2,TRBV6-5,.,.,CASSYSGIDGYTF,TGTGCCAGCAGTTATTCCGGGATCGATGGCTACACCTTC
13,TRBJ1-1,TRBV7-2,.,few,CASSLVRGTEAFF,TGTGCCAGCAGCTTAGTTAGGGGGACTGAAGCTTTCTTT
15,TRBJ1-1,TRBV29-1,TRBD1,.,CSVSDRGPGNTEAFF,TGCAGCGTCTCGGACAGGGGGCCAGGGAACACTGAAGCTTTCTTT
16,TRBJ2-1,TRBV7-2,TRBD2,.,CASSFGLAGGRGEQFF,TGTGCCAGCAGCTTCGGGCTAGCGGGAGGACGGGGCGAGCAGTTCTTC
12,TRBJ2-5,TRBV5-6,TRBD1,.,CASSQWDREQYF,TGTGCCAGCAGCCAATGGGACAGGGAACAGTACTTC
18,TRBJ2-1,TRBV4-1,TRBD2,.,CASSQDLFASGSLNEQFF,TGCGCCAGCAGCCAAGATTTATTTGCGAGCGGGAGTCTCAATGAGCAGTTCTTC
15,TRBJ2-1,TRBV5-6,TRBD1,.,CASSFDRGPYNEQFF,TGTGCCAGCAGCTTCGACAGGGGACCATACAATGAGCAGTTCTTC
14,TRBJ1-5,TRBV6-5,.,few,CASSYSPAGQPQHF,TGTGCCAGCAGTTACTCCCCCGCCGGGCAGCCCCAGCATTTT
13,TRBJ2-1,TRBV19,.,.,CASRRRGYNEQFF,TGTGCCAGTAGGCGGCGTGGCTACAATGAGCAGTTCTTC
13,TRBJ2-7,TRBV6-4,.,.,CASSDGHIYEQYF,TGTGCCAGCAGTGACGGGCATATCTACGAGCAGTACTTC
15,TRBJ2-1,TRBV19,.,.,CASSIDRGSYNEQFF,TGTGCCAGTAGTATCGATAGGGGCAGCTACAATGAGCAGTTCTTC
15,TRBJ2-3,TRBV28,TRBD2,.,CASSLLAGSTDTQYF,TGTGCCAGCAGTTTACTAGCGGGAAGCACAGATACGCAGTATTTT
14,TRBJ2-1,TRBV14,.,once,CASSQELVAGEQFF,TGTGCCAGCAGCCAGGAACTAGTGGCGGGTGAGCAGTTCTTC
15,TRBJ2-5,TRBV28,TRBD1,.,CASSFPAGGKETQYF,TGTGCCAGCAGTTTTCCGGCAGGGGGCAAAGAGACCCAGTACTTC